This T cell receptor beta chain emerged from a study of T cell responses to AZD1222 COVID-19 vaccine. General study results and limits: CD4 TCRs associated with vaccination spanned spike, dominating at 160-218 and 743-854. Repertoire collection took place solely once the T cell response had peaked.

Concerning this clone: Its antigen is not identified.

The data were produced by immunoSEQ multiplex PCR, yet TCRdb's version contains in-frame clones alone and is incomplete. Found here are 110,000 to 150,000 clones, approximately 85% of them singletons; the top ten hold about 8%. Sequenced material: peripheral blood, taken on day 0 of AZD1222 vaccination. The TCR was taken from an adult in good health.

The CDR3 spells CARFGASKGGELFF. In nucleotides, the CDR3 is TGTGCCCGATTCGGGGCTAGCAAGGGCGGGGAGCTGTTTTTT. The chain uses TRBV21-1 and TRBJ2-2. TRBV21-1 is flagged as a pseudogene. This CDR3 comprises 14 residues.